This T cell receptor beta chain was sequenced during a study of cytomegalovirus exposure and HLA in healthy donors. Study conclusions and caveats: CMV serostatus was the sole immune exposure information available. At a 0.05 false discovery rate, a later analysis found about 17,000 TCR beta sequences to be associated with HLA alleles.

Healthy bone marrow donors supplied every sample. J lost 6 bases, V lost 3 bases, and 8 bases had no gene match. The CDR3 loop spans 15 amino acids. Germline values: CDR1 SGHNT, CDR2 YENEEA. This clone occurred a few times. What it binds is not known. Use of 60 Vbeta and 13 Jbeta primers characterized the PCR. Some clones are missing from TCRdb's copy, which holds only in-frame ones; the method was immunoSEQ multiplex PCR. The table shows roughly 190,000 clones, with around three quarters occurring only once. The TCR was taken from a woman younger than 45 in good health and CMV-seropositive. The V call is TRBV11-3, the J call TRBJ1-1, with 9 bases that match TRBD1. What was sequenced was PBMCs. CDR3 residues: CASSLGTGLRAEAFF. CDR3 sequence (DNA): TGTGCCAGCAGCTTGGGGACAGGGCTGAGGGCTGAAGCTTTCTTT.